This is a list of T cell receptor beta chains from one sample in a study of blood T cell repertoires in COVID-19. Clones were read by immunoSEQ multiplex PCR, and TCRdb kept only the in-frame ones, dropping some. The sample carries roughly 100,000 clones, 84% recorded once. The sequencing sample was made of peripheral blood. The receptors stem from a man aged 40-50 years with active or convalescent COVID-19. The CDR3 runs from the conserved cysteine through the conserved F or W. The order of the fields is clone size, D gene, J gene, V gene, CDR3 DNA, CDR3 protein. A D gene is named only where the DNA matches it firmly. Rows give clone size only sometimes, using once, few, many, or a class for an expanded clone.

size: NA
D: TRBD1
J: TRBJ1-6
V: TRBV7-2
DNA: TGTGCCAGCAGCAGCGGACAGGGGCATAATTCACCCCTCCACTTT
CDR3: CASSSGQGHNSPLHF

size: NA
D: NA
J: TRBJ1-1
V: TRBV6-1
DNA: TGTGCCAGCGCCCCGGTTCTCTTTGAAGCTTTCTTT
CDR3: CASAPVLFEAFF

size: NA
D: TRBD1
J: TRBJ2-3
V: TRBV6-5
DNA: TGTGCCAGCAGGGAGGGACAGGGCCCAGATACGCAGTATTTT
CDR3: CASREGQGPDTQYF

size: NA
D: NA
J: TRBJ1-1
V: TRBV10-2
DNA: TGCGCCAGCAGTTGGGGAGGTGGTTTGACTGAAGCTTTCTTT
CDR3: CASSWGGGLTEAFF

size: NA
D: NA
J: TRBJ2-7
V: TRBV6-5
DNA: TGTGCCAGCAGTAGGGGTCATTCCTACGAGCAGTACTTC
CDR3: CASSRGHSYEQYF

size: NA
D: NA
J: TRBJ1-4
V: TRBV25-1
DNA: TGTGCCAGCAGTGAATCGGGCAGAGCGGATGAAAAACTGTTTTTT
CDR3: CASSESGRADEKLFF

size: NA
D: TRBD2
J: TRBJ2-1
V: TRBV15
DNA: TGTGCCACCAGCAGAGACGGGGGGGCGGTCAATGAGCAGTTCTTC
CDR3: CATSRDGGAVNEQFF

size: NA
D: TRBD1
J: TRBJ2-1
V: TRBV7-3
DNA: TGTGCCAGCAGGGCGGGACAGGCGGGGTACAATGAGCAGTTCTTC
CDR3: CASRAGQAGYNEQFF

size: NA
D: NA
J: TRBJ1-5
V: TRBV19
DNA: TGTGCCAGTAGAAAAAACAGGGACAGCAATCAGCCCCAGCATTTT
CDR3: CASRKNRDSNQPQHF

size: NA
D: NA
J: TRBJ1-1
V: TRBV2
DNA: TGTGCCAGCAGTCCTTTGACAGTTAACACTGAAGCTTTCTTT
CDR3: CASSPLTVNTEAFF

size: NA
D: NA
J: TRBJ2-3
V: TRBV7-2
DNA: TGTGCCAGCAGCTTAGCAAGCACTACTAGCACAGATACGCAGTATTTT
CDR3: CASSLASTTSTDTQYF

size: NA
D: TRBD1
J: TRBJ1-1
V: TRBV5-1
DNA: TGCGCCAGCAGACTAACGGACAGGGAGAACACTGAAGCTTTCTTT
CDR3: CASRLTDRENTEAFF

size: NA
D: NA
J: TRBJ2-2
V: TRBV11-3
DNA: TGTGCCAGCAGTTACACAGGGAAGAACACCGGGGAGCTGTTTTTT
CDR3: CASSYTGKNTGELFF

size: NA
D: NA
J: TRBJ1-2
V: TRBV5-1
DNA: TGCGCCAGCAGCTGGGATGACGGGAAGGGCTATGGCTACACCTTC
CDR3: CASSWDDGKGYGYTF

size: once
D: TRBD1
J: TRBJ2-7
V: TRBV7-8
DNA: TGTGCCAGCAGCCCGCGCCGGGACAGGAGCTCCTACGAGCAGTACTTC
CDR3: CASSPRRDRSSYEQYF

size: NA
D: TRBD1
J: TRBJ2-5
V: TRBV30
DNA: TGTGCCTGGAGCCAGACAGGGGGCGGAGAGACCCAGTACTTC
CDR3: CAWSQTGGGETQYF

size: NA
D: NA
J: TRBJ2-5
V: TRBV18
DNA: TGTGCCAGCTCCCGGGGACAAGTAGAGACCCAGTACTTC
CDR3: CASSRGQVETQYF

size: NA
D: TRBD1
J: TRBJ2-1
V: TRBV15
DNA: TGTGCCACCAGCAGGGGCACAAGGACAGGGCGCTCCTACAATGAGCAGTTCTTC
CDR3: CATSRGTRTGRSYNEQFF

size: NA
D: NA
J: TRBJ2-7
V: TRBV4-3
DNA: TGCGCCAGCAGCCCCCGGGGTTCCTCCTACGAGCAGTACTTC
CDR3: CASSPRGSSYEQYF

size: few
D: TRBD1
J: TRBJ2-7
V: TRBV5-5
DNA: TGTGCCAGCAGCTTGGGAAGCGGACAGGGAGGCGAGCAGTACTTC
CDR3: CASSLGSGQGGEQYF

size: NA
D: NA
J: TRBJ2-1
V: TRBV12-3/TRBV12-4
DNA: TGTGCCAGCAGTCAAATCAATGAGCAGTTCTTC
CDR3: CASSQINEQFF

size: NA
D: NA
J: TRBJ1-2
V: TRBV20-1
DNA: TGCAGTGCTAGGGGAGTCCATGGCTACACCTTC
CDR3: CSARGVHGYTF

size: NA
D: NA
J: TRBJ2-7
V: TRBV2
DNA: TGTGCCAGCAGACTACAGGAGTACTCCTACGAGCAGTACTTC
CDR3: CASRLQEYSYEQYF

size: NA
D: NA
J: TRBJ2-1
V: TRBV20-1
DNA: TGCAGTGCCCCTCATCGAGATGAGCAGTTCTTC
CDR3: CSAPHRDEQFF

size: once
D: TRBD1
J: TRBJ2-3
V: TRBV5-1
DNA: TGCGCCAGCAGCCTCGAGACAGGGGAGATAGATACGCAGTATTTT
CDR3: CASSLETGEIDTQYF

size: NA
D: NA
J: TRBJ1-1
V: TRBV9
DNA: TGTGCCAGCAGCGTAGGCTTTCGAGACAGCACTGAAGCTTTCTTT
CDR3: CASSVGFRDSTEAFF

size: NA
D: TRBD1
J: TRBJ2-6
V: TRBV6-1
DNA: TGTGCCAGCAGTGATGGGACAGGGGGCTCTGGGGCCAACGTCCTGACTTTC
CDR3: CASSDGTGGSGANVLTF

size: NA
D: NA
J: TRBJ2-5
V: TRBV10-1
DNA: TGCGCCAGCAGTGAGACAGACACGAAGACCCAGTACTTC
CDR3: CASSETDTKTQYF

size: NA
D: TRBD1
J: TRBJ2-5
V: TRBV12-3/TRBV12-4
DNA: TGTGCCAGCAGTGGACAGGTGGGGGAGACCCAGTACTTC
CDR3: CASSGQVGETQYF

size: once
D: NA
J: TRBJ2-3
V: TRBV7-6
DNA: TGTGCCAGCAGCCCGGGGACTAGCACAGATACGCAGTATTTT
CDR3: CASSPGTSTDTQYF

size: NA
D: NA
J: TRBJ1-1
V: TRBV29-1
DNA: TGCAGCGTGGGTGACAGCTTGAACACTGAAGCTTTCTTT
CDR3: CSVGDSLNTEAFF

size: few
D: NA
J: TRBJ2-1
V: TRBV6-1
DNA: TGTGCCAGCAGTGACATCCTAGAGTCCAATGAGCAGTTCTTC
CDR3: CASSDILESNEQFF

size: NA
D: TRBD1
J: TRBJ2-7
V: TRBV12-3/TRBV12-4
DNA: TGTGCCAGCAGCCGAGGACAGGGCTACGAGCAGTACTTC
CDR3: CASSRGQGYEQYF

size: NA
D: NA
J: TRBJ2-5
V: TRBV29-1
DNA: TGCAGCGTTGAGGGAGCCGGGGAGACCCAGTACTTC
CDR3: CSVEGAGETQYF

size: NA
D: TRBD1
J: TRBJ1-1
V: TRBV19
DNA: TGTGCCAGTAGTACCCCGGGACAGGGATTCGGCACTGAAGCTTTCTTT
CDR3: CASSTPGQGFGTEAFF

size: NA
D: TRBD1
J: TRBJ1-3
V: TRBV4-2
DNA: TGTGCCAGCAGCGAACACTTGGGACAGAGCTCTGGAAACACCATATATTTT
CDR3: CASSEHLGQSSGNTIYF

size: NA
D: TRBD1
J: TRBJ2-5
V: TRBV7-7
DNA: TGTGCTAGCAGCTTAGAGGGACAGGGCTATGGGACCCAGTACTTC
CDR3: CASSLEGQGYGTQYF

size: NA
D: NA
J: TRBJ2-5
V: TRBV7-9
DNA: TGTGCCAGCAGCCGACTGCAAGAGACCCAGTACTTC
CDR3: CASSRLQETQYF

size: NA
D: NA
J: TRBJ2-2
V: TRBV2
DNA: TGTGCCAGCAGTGCTACAGGGTTAACTTCGAACACCGGGGAGCTGTTTTTT
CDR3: CASSATGLTSNTGELFF

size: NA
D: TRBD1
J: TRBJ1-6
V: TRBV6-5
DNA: TGTGCCACCCGAGACAGGGGAGGGTCACCCCTCCACTTT
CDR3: CATRDRGGSPLHF

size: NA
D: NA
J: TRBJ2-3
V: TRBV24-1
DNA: TGTGCCACCAGTGGTGCGGGGGCCGGAGATACGCAGTATTTT
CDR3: CATSGAGAGDTQYF

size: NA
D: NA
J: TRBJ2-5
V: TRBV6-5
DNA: TGTGCCAGCGGGCCGGAGGGGGAGACCCAGTACTTC
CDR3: CASGPEGETQYF

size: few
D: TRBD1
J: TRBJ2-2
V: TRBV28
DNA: TGTGCCAGCAGTCTTACAGGGGCCGGGGAGCTGTTTTTT
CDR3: CASSLTGAGELFF

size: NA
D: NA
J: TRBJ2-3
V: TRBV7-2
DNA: TGTGCCAGCAGCTTACGCGCTAGCATCCCAGATACGCAGTATTTT
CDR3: CASSLRASIPDTQYF

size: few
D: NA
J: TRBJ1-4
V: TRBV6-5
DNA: TGTGCCAGCGGCCTCGGGACAACTAATGAAAAACTGTTTTTT
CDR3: CASGLGTTNEKLFF

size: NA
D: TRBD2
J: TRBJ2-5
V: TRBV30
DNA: TGTGCCTGGAGTGTTGGAAACGGGGGGGCCCAAGAGACCCAGTACTTC
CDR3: CAWSVGNGGAQETQYF

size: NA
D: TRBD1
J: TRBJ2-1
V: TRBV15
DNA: TGTGCCACCAGCAGAGAGAGGGGACAGGGCCTTAATGAGCAGTTCTTC
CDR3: CATSRERGQGLNEQFF

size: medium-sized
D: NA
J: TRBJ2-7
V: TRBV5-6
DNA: TGTGCCAGCAGCTACCGGACGGGAGCCTACGAGCAGTACTTC
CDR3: CASSYRTGAYEQYF

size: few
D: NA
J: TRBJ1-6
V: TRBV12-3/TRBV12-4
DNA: TGTGCCAGCACCGGACAGCATAATTCACCCCTCCACTTT
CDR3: CASTGQHNSPLHF

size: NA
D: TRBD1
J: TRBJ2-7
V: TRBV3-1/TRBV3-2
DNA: TGTGCCAGCAGAAGCACAGGGGCCGAGCAGTACTTC
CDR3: CASRSTGAEQYF

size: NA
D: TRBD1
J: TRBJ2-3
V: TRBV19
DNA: TGTGCCAGTAGTATTTGGACAGGGGGCACAGATACGCAGTATTTT
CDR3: CASSIWTGGTDTQYF

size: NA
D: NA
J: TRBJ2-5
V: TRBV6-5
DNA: TGTGCCAGCAGTTACGGGCGGGGAGAGACCCAGTACTTC
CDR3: CASSYGRGETQYF

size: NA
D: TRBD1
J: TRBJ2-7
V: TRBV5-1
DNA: TGCGCCAGCAGCTCCGGACAGGTCGGATACGAGCAGTACTTC
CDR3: CASSSGQVGYEQYF

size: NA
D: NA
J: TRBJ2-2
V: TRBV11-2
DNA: TGTGCCAGCAGCTCTAGAGGGGGGAACACCGGGGAGCTGTTTTTT
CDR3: CASSSRGGNTGELFF

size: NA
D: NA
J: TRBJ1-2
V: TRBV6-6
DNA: TGTGCCAGCATCATCGGGGGCTATGGCTACACCTTC
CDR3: CASIIGGYGYTF

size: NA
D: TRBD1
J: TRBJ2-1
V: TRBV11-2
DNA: TGTGCCAGCAGCTTCGGACAGGGCTCCTACAATGAGCAGTTCTTC
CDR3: CASSFGQGSYNEQFF

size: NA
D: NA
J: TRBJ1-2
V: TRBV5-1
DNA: TGCGCCAGCAGACGAGACTATGGCTACACCTTC
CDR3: CASRRDYGYTF